This TCR beta chain is drawn from a study of cytomegalovirus exposure and HLA in healthy donors. Whole-study results and caveats: Sequencing depth across donors, presence/absence analyses assumed, was roughly uniform. Several top significant clusters appeared, in a later analysis, to be linked to common viral pathogens. For TCR beta chains, V- and J-gene trimming was later linked to a missense DCLRE1C variant. The authors later found HLA-associated TCR beta chains more clonally expanded than equally common others.

This CDR3 contains 14 residues. The germline gives CDR1 SQVTM, CDR2 ANQGSEA. Trimming left V 7 bases short and J 8 bases short, with 23 bases between. Use of 60 Vbeta and 13 Jbeta primers characterized the PCR. The data were produced by immunoSEQ multiplex PCR, yet TCRdb's version contains in-frame clones alone and is incomplete. Here the sample spans approximately 110,000 clones, around 80% being singletons. Notes on this clone: What it recognizes is unknown.

V gene TRBV29-1 combines with J gene TRBJ1-2; the D gene is possibly TRBD1 (6 bases). This clonotype was obtained from a female donor in good health and CMV-seropositive. Sequencing input: PBMCs. The CDR3, as DNA: TGCAGCGCCGAGGCCAGGGGTGGGCTACGGGGCTACACCTTC. This encodes CSAEARGGLRGYTF.